These T cell receptor beta chains were read from a single sample in a study of identical twins. TCRdb fed the 5' RACE reads into MiXCR, producing one record per CDR3 protein. The repertoire holds under 300,000 distinct CDR3 sequences, with over 9.5% as singletons. These data also formed part of another study, on yellow fever vaccine responses in identical twins.

Material for sequencing was memory (CD45RO+) T cells sorted from blood. The receptors here all came from a young woman in good health. Each CDR3 is given with its conserved first and last residue. The order of the fields is CDR3 length, J gene, V gene, D gene, clone size, CDR3 protein, CDR3 DNA. The D gene is left open where the match is weak. Size tells how often a clone was seen (once, few, many) or the class of an expanded clone, and some rows leave it out.

>14|TRBJ2-2|TRBV6-4|NA|few
CASSEGGQTGELFF
TGTGCCAGCAGTGAGGGGGGGCAGACCGGGGAGCTGTTTTTT
>15|TRBJ2-5|TRBV18|TRBD1|few
CASSPVGQLPETQYF
TGTGCCAGCTCACCAGTGGGACAGCTCCCAGAGACCCAGTACTTC
>18|TRBJ2-2|TRBV6-2/TRBV6-3|TRBD2|NA
CASSYPGLAGPNTGELFF
TGTGCCAGCAGTTACCCGGGACTAGCGGGGCCTAACACCGGGGAGCTGTTTTTT
>16|TRBJ2-3|TRBV28|NA|NA
CASGKDGVLATDTQYF
TGTGCCAGTGGGAAAGATGGGGTACTCGCCACAGATACGCAGTATTTT
>14|TRBJ2-2|TRBV5-1|NA|NA
CASRGLPNTGELFF
TGCGCCAGCCGAGGGCTCCCGAACACCGGGGAGCTGTTTTTT
>15|TRBJ2-3|TRBV2|NA|few
CASSDKGTVTDTQYF
TGTGCCAGCAGTGATAAGGGGACCGTCACAGATACGCAGTATTTT
>13|TRBJ2-7|TRBV27|NA|NA
CASRKTGSYEQYF
TGTGCCAGCAGAAAAACAGGCTCCTACGAGCAGTACTTC
>16|TRBJ2-7|TRBV10-3|TRBD2|NA
CAISGGEPSGRNEQYF
TGTGCCATCAGTGGGGGGGAGCCTAGCGGGAGAAACGAGCAGTACTTC
>15|TRBJ2-1|TRBV20-1|NA|NA
CSATPAVGTYNEQFF
TGCAGTGCAACCCCCGCCGTCGGGACCTACAATGAGCAGTTCTTC
>14|TRBJ1-6|TRBV5-6|NA|NA
CASSLTTRNSPLHF
TGTGCCAGCAGCTTAACAACTAGAAATTCACCCCTCCACTTT
>16|TRBJ2-4|TRBV3-1|TRBD1|NA
CASSRRQGLAKNIQYF
TGTGCCAGCAGCCGACGACAGGGTCTAGCCAAAAACATTCAGTACTTC
>13|TRBJ2-1|TRBV7-2|TRBD1|few
CASSFRQGNEQFF
TGTGCCAGCAGCTTCAGACAGGGCAATGAGCAGTTCTTC
>16|TRBJ2-1|TRBV7-2|NA|NA
CASSPFEGGSYNEQFF
TGTGCCAGCAGCCCATTTGAGGGGGGCTCCTACAATGAGCAGTTCTTC
>15|TRBJ2-7|TRBV21-1|NA|few
CASSKLRRKGHEQYF
TGTGCCAGCAGCAAATTGAGGCGGAAAGGCCACGAGCAGTACTTC